These 16 T cell receptor beta chains share one sample of origin, sequenced in a study of shared clonotypes between healthy human individuals (dated by TCRdb to 2018 to 2020). The protocol used for the library was the immunoSEQ multiplex PCR assay. Sourced from immuneACCESS, this table was stored by TCRdb with only in-frame sequences that have V and J called. A share of the clones is absent; for the studies checked, an unresolved V gene accounts for under half, and the remainder has no known explanation. The sample table shows around 2.3 million clones, and around 95% are seen once. The ten most abundant clones make up over 0.1% of the sample. The sample comprised naive CD4+ T cells sorted from blood. This specimen's cell subset or site label, per the study, means: CD45RA+ positively selected. Source of these receptors: a man younger than 30 in good health.

The genes are TRBV11-2 and TRBJ1-2; D is unclear. Germline V lookup: CDR1 SGHAT, CDR2 FQNNGV. V dropped 1 base and J dropped 4 bases, with 16 bases sitting between them. The CDR3 is made up of 16 amino acids. CDR3 in amino acids: CASSLGSARWGYGYTF. As DNA, the CDR3 is TGTGCCAGCAGCTTAGGAAGTGCCCGGTGGGGCTATGGCTACACCTTC.

The V call is TRBV28, the J call TRBJ2-1; the D gene is possibly TRBD1 (6 bases). The CDR3 contains 16 residues. V lost 6 bases, J lost 3 bases, and 18 bases lay in between. From germline, CDR1 is MDHEN and CDR2 SYDVKM. For the CDR3, the DNA is TGTGCCAGCAGCTCCCTTACAGGGTTAAACTACAATGAGCAGTTCTTC. The encoded protein is CASSSLTGLNYNEQFF.

This clone was detected once. V usage is TRBV5-1 and J usage is TRBJ2-3; 7 bases match TRBD2. Germline assignment: CDR1 SGHRS and CDR2 YFSETQ. The CDR3 covers 17 residues. Trimming took 2 bases from V and 4 from J; bases not matched to a gene: 13. The CDR3 coding sequence is TGCGCCAGCAGCTTAGGCGGGGGAGCGAATGCGGCAGATACGCAGTATTTT. Amino acid sequence: CASSLGGGANAADTQYF.

The chain employs TRBV19 and TRBJ2-2, with a weak D call TRBD1 (6 bases). Germline values: CDR1 LNHDA, CDR2 SQIVND (reference sequence). The length of the CDR3 is 15 residues. V lost 4 bases, J lost 5 bases, and 14 bases lay in between. The CDR3 spells CASSTQGKWTGELFF. The DNA of the CDR3 is TGTGCCAGTAGTACCCAGGGGAAGTGGACCGGGGAGCTGTTTTTT.

J is TRBJ2-2 and V is TRBV7-3; D is tentatively TRBD1 or TRBD2 (5 bases each). The CDR3 consists of 15 residues. Germline V gives CDR1 SGHTA, CDR2 FQGTGA. V lost 8 bases, J lost 3 bases, and 16 bases lay in between. The CDR3 spells CASGPGAAYTGELFF. The DNA of the CDR3 is TGTGCCAGCGGACCCGGGGCAGCTTACACCGGGGAGCTGTTTTTT.

The V and J genes are TRBV27 and TRBJ2-7; 11 bases fit TRBD2. The CDR3 totals 16 residues. Germline V gene lookup returns CDR1 MNHEY and CDR2 SMNVEV (reference sequence). Unmatched junction bases numbered 10, after V lost 5 bases and J lost 4 bases. This CDR3 is CASSPLMGLADYEQYF. The CDR3, as DNA: TGTGCCAGCAGTCCCCTAATGGGACTAGCGGATTACGAGCAGTACTTC.

This chain connects TRBV5-6 to TRBJ1-1, with D perhaps TRBD1 (5 bases). V dropped 1 base and J dropped 1 base, with 8 bases sitting between them. CDR3 length equals 14 residues. Germline V lookup: CDR1 SGHDT, CDR2 YYEEEE. CDR3 amino acids: CASSLRGTNTEAFF. The DNA of the CDR3 is TGTGCCAGCAGCTTGAGGGGCACGAACACTGAAGCTTTCTTT. Using reference TRBV5-6 and TRBJ1-1 for the parts outside the CDR3, the full variable domain is DAGVTQSPTHLIKTRGQQVTLRCSPKSGHDTVSWYQQALGQGPQFIFQYYEEEERQRGNFPDRFSGHQFPNYSSELNVNALLLGDSALYLCASSLRGTNTEAFFGQGTRLTVV.

The chain couples TRBV7-2 to TRBJ2-1, with no clear D. The CDR3 is made up of 15 amino acids. The germline V and J ends were trimmed by 3 bases and 8 bases, with 17 bases remaining between them. CDR1 is SGHTA, CDR2 FQGNSA, per germline. The CDR3, as DNA: TGTGCCAGCAGCTTCGCCGAGGACCCCCCGCATGAGCAGTTCTTC. Translation: CASSFAEDPPHEQFF.

This sequence joins TRBV5-1 and TRBJ1-5, with a tentative D call TRBD1 (6 bases). The germline V gene has CDR1 SGHRS and CDR2 YFSETQ. The CDR3 contains 13 residues. Trimming stripped 4 bases from V and 3 bases from J, with 8 bases between. This chain's CDR3 is CASSRDNNQPQHF. CDR3 coding DNA: TGCGCCAGCAGCAGGGACAACAATCAGCCCCAGCATTTT. The full variable domain, with the rest looked up from reference TRBV5-1 and TRBJ1-5, is KAGVTQTPRYLIKTRGQQVTLSCSPISGHRSVSWYQQTPGQGLQFLFEYFSETQRNKGNFPGRFSGRQFSNSRSEMNVSTLELGDSALYLCASSRDNNQPQHFGDGTRLSIL.

In this sample, this clone turned up once. Within the sample, other DNA sequences also encode this same CDR3. The rearrangement uses TRBV10-3 and TRBJ2-2; weak D call: TRBD1 (5 bases). V dropped 3 bases and J dropped 2 bases, with 7 bases sitting between them. The CDR3 runs to 14 residues. The germline CDR1 and CDR2 sequences are ENHRY and SYGVKD. The CDR3 DNA sequence: TGTGCCATCAGTGACAGGGCAAACACCGGGGAGCTGTTTTTT. It yields the protein CAISDRANTGELFF.

With respect to this clone: The same CDR3 can be traced to other DNA sequences in this sample. V gene TRBV7-2 combines with J gene TRBJ1-1, with D unresolved. Germline CDR1 is SGHTA and CDR2 is FQGNSA. The ends were cut back, 3 bases at V and 4 bases at J, with 12 bases in the middle. CDR3 length equals 14 residues. The CDR3 coding sequence is TGTGCCAGCAGCTTTTTGGCAGGAGGCACTGAAGCTTTCTTT. This gives the protein CASSFLAGGTEAFF.

The chain's CDR3 is CASSAGNEKLFF. CDR3 nucleotide sequence: TGCGCCAGCAGTGCTGGGAATGAAAAACTGTTTTTT. V is TRBV10-1 and J is TRBJ1-4; D remains ambiguous. Trimming pared 4 bases from V and 5 bases from J, leaving 5 bases between. CDR1 WNHNN and CDR2 SYGVQD come from the germline V gene (reference sequence). This CDR3 region has 12 residues.

This chain joins TRBV6-5 and TRBJ1-6; perhaps TRBD1 as D (5 bases). Trimming took 6 bases from V and 6 from J, leaving 12 bases between them. Looked up from germline, CDR1 is MNHEY and CDR2 is SVGAGI. The CDR3 totals 14 residues. CDR3 sequence (DNA): TGTGCCAGCAGGCCGACAGTCTCTAATTCACCCCTCCACTTT. As protein: CASRPTVSNSPLHF.

The chain employs TRBV27 and TRBJ2-5, with D perhaps matching TRBD1 (6 bases). The CDR3 is 17 residues long. CDR1 MNHEY and CDR2 SMNVEV come from the germline V gene (reference sequence). V was shortened by 6 bases and J by 4 bases, with 24 bases between the two germline ends. The CDR3 DNA reads TGTGCCAGCAGGACACTCGGACAGCCGGGCACCCGAGAGACCCAGTACTTC. This sequence encodes CASRTLGQPGTRETQYF.

V usage is TRBV30 and J usage is TRBJ2-7; D remains ambiguous. The germline V gene has CDR1 GTSNPN and CDR2 SVGIG (reference sequence). Between the trimmed V and J ends, which lost 2 bases and 6 bases, there was a span of 11 bases. The CDR3 sequence is 12 residues long. The CDR3 DNA is TGTGCCTGGAGTCTCAGAGGCAGCGAGCAGTACTTC. Protein product: CAWSLRGSEQYF.

The J gene is TRBJ2-5, the V gene TRBV5-1, with 7 bases lining up with TRBD2. The CDR3 contains 15 residues. The germline V gene encodes CDR1 SGHRS and CDR2 YFSETQ. The V segment lost 0 bases and the J segment 4 bases; nucleotides outside the gene matches: 6. This CDR3 reads CASSLDPGGSETQYF. The CDR3 region has the DNA TGCGCCAGCAGCTTGGACCCGGGGGGTTCAGAGACCCAGTACTTC. Supplemented by reference TRBV5-1 and TRBJ2-5, the full variable domain reads KAGVTQTPRYLIKTRGQQVTLSCSPISGHRSVSWYQQTPGQGLQFLFEYFSETQRNKGNFPGRFSGRQFSNSRSEMNVSTLELGDSALYLCASSLDPGGSETQYFGPGTRLLVL.